Following are 12 T cell receptor beta chains from one sample sequenced in a study of OX40 agonist ivuxolimab in advanced cancers. Sequencing used immunoSEQ multiplex PCR; TCRdb keeps in-frame clones, though not all of them. The table has approximately 21,000 clones, 75% to 85% seen once; the top ten hold approximately 26%. The source was CD4+ or CD8+ T cells sorted from blood, collected in a trial of the OX40 agonist ivuxolimab. The receptors derive from an adult with an advanced solid tumor such as melanoma, head and neck, liver or kidney cancer.

This sequence joins TRBV11-2 and TRBJ1-1; 7 bases are shared with TRBD1. Germline V gene sequence: CDR1 SGHAT, CDR2 FQNNGV. This CDR3 has 15 residues. V trimming: 0 bases; J trimming: 6 bases; junction bases outside the gene matches: 7. The CDR3 is CASSLEAGGQPEAFF. Here the CDR3 DNA reads TGTGCCAGCAGCTTAGAGGCAGGGGGTCAACCTGAAGCTTTCTTT. Supplemented by reference TRBV11-2 and TRBJ1-1, the full variable domain reads EAGVAQSPRYKIIEKRQSVAFWCNPISGHATLYWYQQILGQGPKLLIQFQNNGVVDDSQLPKDRFSAERLKGVDSTLKIQPAKLEDSAVYLCASSLEAGGQPEAFFGQGTRLTVV.

The J gene is TRBJ2-7, the V gene TRBV28; 9 bases line up with TRBD1. J lost 6 bases, V lost 6 bases, and 3 bases had no gene match. Germline-derived CDR1 and CDR2 are MDHEN and SYDVKM. This CDR3 contains 12 residues. CDR3 sequence: CASRGQGPEQYF. The CDR3, as DNA: TGTGCCAGCAGGGGACAGGGTCCCGAGCAGTACTTC.

The chain couples TRBV15 to TRBJ1-2; 8 positions match TRBD1. Germline CDR1 reads LNHNV; CDR2 reads YYDKDF (reference sequence). V gave up 5 bases and J gave up 4 bases; unmatched junction bases: 9. This CDR3 has 15 amino acids. This chain's CDR3 is CATSPNQGAGYGYTF. The DNA of the CDR3 is TGTGCCACCAGCCCAAATCAGGGGGCAGGCTATGGCTACACCTTC.

This clone was recorded only once. The V call is TRBV7-9, the J call TRBJ2-7; D is unclear. Trimming took off 1 base at V and 3 bases at J, with 10 bases between the two ends. Germline V gene lookup returns CDR1 SEHNR and CDR2 FQNEAQ (reference sequence). The CDR3 has 14 residues. CDR3 residues: CASSLVSVYYEQYF. CDR3 coding DNA: TGTGCCAGCAGCTTAGTATCGGTTTACTACGAGCAGTACTTC.

The chain combines TRBV28 with TRBJ2-2; 10 bases are a match to TRBD1. J lost 0 bases, V lost 10 bases, and 8 bases had no gene match. Germline values: CDR1 MDHEN, CDR2 SYDVKM. The CDR3 runs 16 residues. CDR3 loop: CATDRGHHSNTGELFF. In DNA, the CDR3 is TGTGCCACCGACAGGGGGCATCACTCGAACACCGGGGAGCTGTTTTTT.

This clone was seen a handful of times. The gene calls are TRBV7-9 and TRBJ2-3; 11 nucleotides agree with TRBD2. CDR1 and CDR2 (germline): SEHNR, FQNEAQ (reference sequence). Trimming at V came to 4 bases and at J to 2 bases, leaving 2 bases not matched to a gene. The CDR3 contains 15 residues. CDR3 coding DNA: TGTGCCAGCAGCTCGGGACTAGCGGACACAGATACGCAGTATTTT. Its translation: CASSSGLADTDTQYF.

CDR3 sequence (DNA): TGTGCCAGCAGCTTGGACGGGACAGCGTATAACTATGGCTACACCTTC. Protein product: CASSLDGTAYNYGYTF. The genes are TRBV7-9 and TRBJ1-2; 7 nucleotides align to TRBD1. Trimming took 3 bases from V and 1 from J; bases not matched to a gene: 8. The CDR3 is 16 residues long. Looked up from germline, CDR1 is SEHNR and CDR2 is FQNEAQ (reference sequence).

The J gene is TRBJ1-5, the V gene TRBV11-2, with 7 bases lining up with TRBD1. The trim removed 4 bases at V and 3 bases at J, leaving 3 bases unmatched. Germline CDR1 is SGHAT and CDR2 is FQNNGV. This CDR3 has 14 residues. Here the CDR3 reads CASSSGQINQPQHF. In DNA form, the CDR3 reads TGTGCCAGCAGCTCGGGACAGATCAATCAGCCCCAGCATTTT.

V usage is TRBV11-1 and J usage is TRBJ2-7; perhaps TRBD1 as D (5 bases). CDR1 is SGHAT and CDR2 is FQDESV in the germline V gene (reference sequence). Trimming took off 0 bases at V and 3 bases at J, with 12 bases between the two ends. CDR3 length: 15 residues. The CDR3 DNA is TGTGCCAGCAGCTTAGCGGTACAGGCTTTCTACGAGCAGTACTTC. This gives the protein CASSLAVQAFYEQYF. The whole variable domain, remainder taken from reference TRBV11-1 and TRBJ2-7, is EAEVAQSPRYKITEKSQAVAFWCDPISGHATLYWYRQILGQGPELLVQFQDESVVDDSQLPKDRFSAERLKGVDSTLKIQPAELGDSAMYLCASSLAVQAFYEQYFGPGTRLTVT.

This chain uses TRBV28 with TRBJ1-3; 7 bases map to TRBD1. There are 15 residues in the CDR3. The V gene end was trimmed by 1 base and the J gene end by 2 bases; junction bases not matched to a gene: 2. Germline assignment: CDR1 MDHEN and CDR2 SYDVKM. The CDR3 sequence: CASSLYRGPGNTIYF. The CDR3 nucleotides read TGTGCCAGCAGTTTATACAGGGGTCCTGGAAACACCATATATTTT.

The rearrangement joins TRBV7-3 to TRBJ2-1, with D possibly TRBD2 on 7 matching bases. V was trimmed by 4 bases and J by 10 bases, leaving 20 bases between them. The germline V gene has CDR1 SGHTA and CDR2 FQGTGA. The CDR3 spans 15 residues. The CDR3 DNA reads as TGTGCCAGCAGCTCCGGTCGGGGGGCGCCTTGGGAGCAGTTCTTC. Amino acids: CASSSGRGAPWEQFF.

The gene calls are TRBV6-4 and TRBJ2-1; 8 nucleotides line up with TRBD2. From germline, CDR1 is MRHNA and CDR2 SNTAGT. Trimming at V came to 5 bases and at J to 9 bases, leaving 9 bases not matched to a gene. The CDR3 extends over 14 amino acids. The CDR3 loop reads CASSSSGGYGEQFF. The CDR3 nucleotides read TGTGCCAGCAGTTCATCGGGAGGGTATGGTGAGCAGTTCTTC.